This paragraph reports one T cell receptor (beta chain). Clones were sequenced by immunoSEQ multiplex PCR, and TCRdb holds only the in-frame ones, with some missing. This table has roughly 160,000 clones, approximately 84% appearing once. These data come from a study of blood T cell repertoires in COVID-19. Study details: The cDNA or gDNA used as material had been derived from T cells, B-cell-depleted T cells, or PBMCs.

Across about two dozen US areas, participants ranged in age from about 18 to 90 years. The V gene end was trimmed by 1 base and the J gene end by 2 bases; junction bases not matched to a gene: 7. The CDR3 extends over 16 amino acids. CDR1 and CDR2 from the germline V gene are SGHAT and FQNNGV. This TCR came from a woman aged 40 to 55 with acute COVID-19. Sequencing was carried out using PBMCs or T cells enriched from blood (not recorded which). The chain is built from TRBV11-2 and TRBJ2-5, with TRBD1 identical over 7 bases. The CDR3 DNA reads TGTGCCAGCAGCTTAGGGTACAGGGGTCTTCAAGAGACCCAGTACTTC. The encoded protein is CASSLGYRGLQETQYF.